The rows below give T cell receptor beta chains drawn from one sample of a study of T cell clonotyping in hematopoietic cell transplantation. The data were produced by immunoSEQ multiplex PCR, yet TCRdb's version contains in-frame clones alone and is incomplete. Among about 16,000 clones listed, 75% to 90% were seen once. Material for sequencing was peripheral blood mononuclear cells. These receptors all come from a man aged 50 or older in good health. Some clones in this sample may be carry-over from other donors' samples. Both conserved end residues are part of each CDR3. Fields, in order: V gene, clone size, D gene, J gene, CDR3 protein, CDR3 DNA. A D gene is named only where the DNA matches it firmly. Expanded clones are given a class, and other clones once, few, many or no size at all.

>TRBV28|NA|TRBD1|TRBJ2-4
CASSQSTGGNIQYF
TGTGCCAGCAGTCAAAGCACAGGGGGAAACATTCAGTACTTC
>TRBV7-3|NA|NA|TRBJ2-7
CASSPAPGAYEQYF
TGTGCCAGCAGCCCTGCCCCGGGAGCCTACGAGCAGTACTTC
>TRBV9|NA|NA|TRBJ1-1
CASSVSLGTEAFF
TGTGCCAGCAGCGTATCCCTGGGCACTGAAGCTTTCTTT
>TRBV7-6|NA|TRBD1|TRBJ2-2
CASSLEGGARVTGELFF
TGTGCCAGCAGCTTAGAAGGGGGCGCGCGGGTCACCGGGGAGCTGTTTTTT
>TRBV2|few|TRBD2|TRBJ2-5
CASSRAGPGETQYF
TGTGCCAGCAGTCGAGCGGGGCCGGGAGAGACCCAGTACTTC
>TRBV14|NA|NA|TRBJ1-1
CASSQDWGQVNTEAFF
TGTGCCAGCAGCCAAGACTGGGGGCAGGTGAACACTGAAGCTTTCTTT
>TRBV5-1|NA|NA|TRBJ2-5
CASSLWAFEETQYF
TGCGCCAGCAGCCTATGGGCCTTCGAAGAGACCCAGTACTTC
>TRBV28|NA|NA|TRBJ1-2
CASSLRSGYTF
TGTGCCAGCAGTTTAAGGAGCGGCTACACCTTC
>TRBV27|NA|NA|TRBJ1-5
CASSLNGIYQPQHF
TGTGCCAGCAGTTTAAATGGGATATATCAGCCCCAGCATTTT
>TRBV5-1|NA|TRBD1|TRBJ1-4
CASSLIQQGPNEKLFF
TGCGCCAGCAGCTTGATACAACAGGGGCCGAATGAAAAACTGTTTTTT
>TRBV5-4|once|TRBD1|TRBJ2-7
CASSAGQGSYEQYF
TGTGCCAGCAGCGCGGGACAGGGATCCTACGAGCAGTACTTC
>TRBV4-3|NA|TRBD2|TRBJ2-5
CASSQDDLGLAGRQTQYF
TGCGCCAGCAGCCAAGATGATTTGGGACTAGCGGGGCGGCAGACCCAGTACTTC
>TRBV30|once|NA|TRBJ1-3
CAWSWSGNTIYF
TGTGCCTGGAGTTGGTCTGGAAACACCATATATTTT
>TRBV29-1|NA|NA|TRBJ2-7
CSVGLSGDEQYF
TGCAGCGTTGGACTATCGGGGGACGAGCAGTACTTC
>TRBV7-8|NA|NA|TRBJ1-2
CASSPYQVNYGYTF
TGTGCCAGCAGCCCTTACCAGGTTAACTATGGCTACACCTTC
>TRBV28|NA|NA|TRBJ1-1
CASSSQGLEAFF
TGTGCCAGCAGTTCCCAGGGGCTTGAAGCTTTCTTT
>TRBV7-6|NA|TRBD2|TRBJ2-5
CASSLGLAGGETQYF
TGTGCCAGCAGCTTAGGACTAGCGGGAGGGGAGACCCAGTACTTC
>TRBV7-2|NA|NA|TRBJ1-2
CASTTGPTNYGYTF
TGTGCCAGCACCACAGGGCCCACTAACTATGGCTACACCTTC
>TRBV2|NA|TRBD2|TRBJ2-3
CASNRDGGADTQYF
TGTGCCAGCAATCGGGACGGGGGGGCAGATACGCAGTATTTT
>TRBV30|NA|TRBD1|TRBJ2-7
CAWSVFPTGGDEQYF
TGTGCCTGGAGTGTATTTCCGACAGGGGGCGACGAGCAGTACTTC
>TRBV30|NA|NA|TRBJ2-5
CAWSTIGETQYF
TGTGCCTGGAGTACTATTGGGGAGACCCAGTACTTC
>TRBV25-1|NA|NA|TRBJ1-2
CASSVDILYGYTF
TGTGCCAGCAGTGTAGACATTCTCTATGGCTACACCTTC
>TRBV5-4|few|TRBD1|TRBJ1-6
CASSLGGGRPPLHF
TGTGCCAGCAGCTTGGGAGGGGGCCGTCCACCCCTCCACTTT
>TRBV29-1|NA|NA|TRBJ1-4
CSVAQLNEKLFF
TGCAGCGTTGCCCAGCTTAATGAAAAACTGTTTTTT
>TRBV20-1|NA|NA|TRBJ1-2
CSARLAAGYTF
TGCAGTGCTAGGTTGGCGGCGGGCTACACCTTC
>TRBV5-1|NA|TRBD2|TRBJ2-2
CASRSGVTNTGELFF
TGCGCCAGCAGGAGCGGGGTAACGAACACCGGGGAGCTGTTTTTT
>TRBV7-7|NA|TRBD2|TRBJ2-5
CASSLSGASGETQYF
TGTGCTAGCAGCTTGAGCGGGGCCTCAGGGGAGACCCAGTACTTC
>TRBV7-9|NA|TRBD1|TRBJ1-2
CASRGRGHYGYTF
TGTGCCAGCAGAGGCAGGGGGCACTATGGCTACACCTTC
>TRBV14|NA|NA|TRBJ2-3
CASSQVLGDTDTQYF
TGTGCCAGCAGCCAAGTACTGGGGGACACAGATACGCAGTATTTT
>TRBV5-4|NA|NA|TRBJ2-1
CASSAARRGNSYNEQFF
TGTGCCAGCAGCGCCGCCCGTAGGGGGAACTCCTACAATGAGCAGTTCTTC
>TRBV28|once|NA|TRBJ2-7
CASSPRGDITKSYEQYF
TGTGCCAGCAGTCCCCGAGGGGATATCACGAAGTCCTACGAGCAGTACTTC
>TRBV11-1|NA|NA|TRBJ2-3
CASSLNPHGMDTQYF
TGTGCCAGCAGCCTGAACCCCCATGGTATGGATACGCAGTATTTT
>TRBV4-1|NA|TRBD1|TRBJ2-7
CASSRSGTGDYEQYF
TGCGCCAGCAGCCGGTCCGGGACAGGGGACTACGAGCAGTACTTC
>TRBV5-1|NA|NA|TRBJ2-7
CASRAPGQAYEQYF
TGCGCCAGCAGGGCCCCGGGACAAGCCTACGAGCAGTACTTC
>TRBV2|NA|NA|TRBJ1-2
CASSDSDAGVHGYTF
TGTGCCAGCAGTGACTCGGACGCGGGGGTGCATGGCTACACCTTC
>TRBV25-1|NA|TRBD1|TRBJ1-1
CASSGTPGQGNTEAFF
TGTGCCAGCAGTGGTACACCGGGACAGGGGAACACTGAAGCTTTCTTT
>TRBV7-3|NA|NA|TRBJ2-7
CASSLAAVGEQYF
TGTGCCAGCAGCTTAGCAGCCGTGGGTGAGCAGTACTTC
>TRBV25-1|NA|NA|TRBJ1-5
CASSGWGGQPQHF
TGTGCCAGCAGTGGCTGGGGGGGACAGCCCCAGCATTTT
>TRBV4-1|NA|NA|TRBJ1-2
CASSQSPGPSRYGYTF
TGCGCCAGCAGCCAATCCCCCGGGCCGAGTCGTTATGGCTACACCTTC
>TRBV29-1|NA|TRBD1|TRBJ2-2
CSVEEQGAGELFF
TGCAGCGTTGAAGAACAGGGGGCCGGGGAGCTGTTTTTT